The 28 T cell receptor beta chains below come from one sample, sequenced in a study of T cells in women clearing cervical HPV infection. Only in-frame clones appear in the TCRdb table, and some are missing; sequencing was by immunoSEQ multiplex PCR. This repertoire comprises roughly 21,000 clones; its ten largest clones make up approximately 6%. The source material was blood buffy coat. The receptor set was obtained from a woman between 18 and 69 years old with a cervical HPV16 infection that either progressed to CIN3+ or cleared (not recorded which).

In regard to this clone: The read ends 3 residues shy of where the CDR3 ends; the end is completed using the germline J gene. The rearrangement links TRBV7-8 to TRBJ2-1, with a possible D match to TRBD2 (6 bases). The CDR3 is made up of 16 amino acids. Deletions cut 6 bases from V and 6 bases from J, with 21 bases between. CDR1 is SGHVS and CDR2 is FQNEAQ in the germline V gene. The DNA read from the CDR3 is TGTGCCAGCAGTTCGGGGGTGACCCACCTAATCAATGAG. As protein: CASSSGVTHLINE. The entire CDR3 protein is CASSSGVTHLINEQFF.

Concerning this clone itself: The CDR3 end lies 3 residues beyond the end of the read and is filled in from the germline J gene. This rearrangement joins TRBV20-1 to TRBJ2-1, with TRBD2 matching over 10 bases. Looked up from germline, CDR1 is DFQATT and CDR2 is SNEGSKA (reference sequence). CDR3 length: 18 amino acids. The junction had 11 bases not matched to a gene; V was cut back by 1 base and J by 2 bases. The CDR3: CSARGLPSGSRPYNEQFF. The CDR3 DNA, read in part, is TGCAGTGCTAGAGGCCTACCTAGCGGGAGTAGACCCTACAATGAG.

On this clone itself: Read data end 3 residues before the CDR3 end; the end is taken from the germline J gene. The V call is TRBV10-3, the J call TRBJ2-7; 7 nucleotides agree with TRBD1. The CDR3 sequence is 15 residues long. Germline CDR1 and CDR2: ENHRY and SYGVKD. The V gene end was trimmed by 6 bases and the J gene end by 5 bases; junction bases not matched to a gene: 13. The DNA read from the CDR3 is TGTGCCATCAGCCTCCTCCAGGGGGAGTCCCACGAG. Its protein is CAISLLQGESHE. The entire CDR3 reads CAISLLQGESHEQYF.

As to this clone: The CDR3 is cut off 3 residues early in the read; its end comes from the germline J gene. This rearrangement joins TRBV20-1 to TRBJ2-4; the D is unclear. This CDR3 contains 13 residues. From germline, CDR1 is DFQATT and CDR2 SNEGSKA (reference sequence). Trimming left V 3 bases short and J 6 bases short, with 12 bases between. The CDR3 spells CSASMSSGNIQYF. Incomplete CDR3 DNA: TGCAGTGCTAGTATGTCCTCAGGAAACATT.

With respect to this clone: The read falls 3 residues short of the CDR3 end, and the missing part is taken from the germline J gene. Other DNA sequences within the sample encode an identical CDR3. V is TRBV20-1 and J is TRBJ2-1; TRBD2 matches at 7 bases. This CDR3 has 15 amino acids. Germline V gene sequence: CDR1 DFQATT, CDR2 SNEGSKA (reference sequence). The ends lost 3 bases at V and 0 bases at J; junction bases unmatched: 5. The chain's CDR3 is CSASTSAVSYNEQFF. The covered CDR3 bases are TGCAGTGCTAGTACTAGCGCTGTCTCCTACAATGAG.

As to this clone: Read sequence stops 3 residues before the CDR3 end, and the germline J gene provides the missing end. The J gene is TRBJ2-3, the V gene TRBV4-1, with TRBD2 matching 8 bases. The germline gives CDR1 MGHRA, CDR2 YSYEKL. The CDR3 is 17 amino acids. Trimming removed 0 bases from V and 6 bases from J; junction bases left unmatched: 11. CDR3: CASSQDAGGTQADTQYF. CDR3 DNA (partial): TGCGCCAGCAGCCAAGATGCGGGAGGAACTCAAGCGGATACG.

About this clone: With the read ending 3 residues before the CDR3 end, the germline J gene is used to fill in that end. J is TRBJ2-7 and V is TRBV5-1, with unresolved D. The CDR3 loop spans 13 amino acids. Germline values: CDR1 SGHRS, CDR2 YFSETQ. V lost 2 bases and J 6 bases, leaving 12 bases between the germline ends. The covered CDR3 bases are TGCGCCAGCAGCTTAACAGTCTCCAGCGAG. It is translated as CASSLTVSSE. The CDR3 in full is CASSLTVSSEQYF.

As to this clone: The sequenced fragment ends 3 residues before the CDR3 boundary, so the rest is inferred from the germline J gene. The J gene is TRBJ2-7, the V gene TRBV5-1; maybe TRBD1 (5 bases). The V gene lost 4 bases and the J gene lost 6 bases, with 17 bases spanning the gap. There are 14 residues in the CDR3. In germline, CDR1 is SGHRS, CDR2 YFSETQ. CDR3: CASSAGSWGLEQYF. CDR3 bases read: TGCGCCAGCAGCGCAGGTAGCTGGGGCCTCGAG.

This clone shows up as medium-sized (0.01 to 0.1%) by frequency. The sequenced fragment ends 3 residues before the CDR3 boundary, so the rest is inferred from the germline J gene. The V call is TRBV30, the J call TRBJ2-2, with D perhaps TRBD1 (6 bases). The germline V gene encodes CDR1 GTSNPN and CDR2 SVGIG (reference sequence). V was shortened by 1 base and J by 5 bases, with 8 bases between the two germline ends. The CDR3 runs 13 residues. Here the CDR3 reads CAWSDRETGELFF. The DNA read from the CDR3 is TGTGCCTGGAGTGACAGGGAGACCGGGGAG.

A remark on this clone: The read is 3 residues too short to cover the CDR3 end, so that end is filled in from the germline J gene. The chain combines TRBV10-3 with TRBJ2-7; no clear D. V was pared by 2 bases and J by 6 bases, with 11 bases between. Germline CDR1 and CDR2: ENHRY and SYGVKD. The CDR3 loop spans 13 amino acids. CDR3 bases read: TGTGCCATCAGTGAGCCCCCCGGGTTCGAG. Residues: CAISEPPGFE. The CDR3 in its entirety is CAISEPPGFEQYF.

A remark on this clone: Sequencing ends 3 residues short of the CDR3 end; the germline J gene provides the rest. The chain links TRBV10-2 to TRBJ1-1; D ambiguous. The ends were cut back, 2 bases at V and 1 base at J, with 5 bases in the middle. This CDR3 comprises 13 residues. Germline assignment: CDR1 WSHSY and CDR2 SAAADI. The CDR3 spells CASSEAGNTEAFF. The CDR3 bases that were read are TGCGCCAGCAGTGAGGCGGGGAACACTGAA.

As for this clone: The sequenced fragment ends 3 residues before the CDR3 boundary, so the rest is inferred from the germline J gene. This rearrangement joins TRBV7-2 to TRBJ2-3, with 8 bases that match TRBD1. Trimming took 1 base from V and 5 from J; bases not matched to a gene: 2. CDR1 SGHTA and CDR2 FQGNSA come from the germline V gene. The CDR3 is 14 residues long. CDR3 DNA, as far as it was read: TGTGCCAGCAGCTTAGACAGGGGGATAGATACG. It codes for CASSLDRGIDT. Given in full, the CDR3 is CASSLDRGIDTQYF.

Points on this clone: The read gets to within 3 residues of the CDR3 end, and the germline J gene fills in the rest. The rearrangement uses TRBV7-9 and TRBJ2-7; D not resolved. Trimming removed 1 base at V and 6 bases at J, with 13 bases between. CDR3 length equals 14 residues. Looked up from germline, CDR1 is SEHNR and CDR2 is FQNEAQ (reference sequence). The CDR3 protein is CASSLGESLAEQYF. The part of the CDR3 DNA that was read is TGTGCCAGCAGCTTAGGTGAGAGTTTGGCCGAG. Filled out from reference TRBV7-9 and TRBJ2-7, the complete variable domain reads DTGVSQNPRHKITKRGQNVTFRCDPISEHNRLYWYRQTLGQGPEFLTYFQNEAQLEKSRLLSDRFSAERPKGSFSTLEIQRTEQGDSAMYLCASSLGESLAEQYFGPGTRLTVT.

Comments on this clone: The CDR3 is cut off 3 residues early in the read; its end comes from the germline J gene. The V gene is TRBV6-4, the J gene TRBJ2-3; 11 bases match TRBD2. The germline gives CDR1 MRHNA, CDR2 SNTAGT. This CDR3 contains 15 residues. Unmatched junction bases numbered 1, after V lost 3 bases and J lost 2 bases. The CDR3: CASSETSGTTDTQYF. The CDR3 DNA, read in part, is TGTGCCAGCAGTGAGACTAGCGGGACCACAGATACG.

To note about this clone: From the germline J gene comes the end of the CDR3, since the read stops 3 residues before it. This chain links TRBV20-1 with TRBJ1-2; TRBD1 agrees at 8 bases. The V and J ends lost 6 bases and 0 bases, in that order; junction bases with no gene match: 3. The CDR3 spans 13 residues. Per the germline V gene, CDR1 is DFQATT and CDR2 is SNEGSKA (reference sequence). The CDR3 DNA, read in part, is TGCAGTGCACGGACAGGGACTAACTATGGC. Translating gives CSARTGTNYG. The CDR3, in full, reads CSARTGTNYGYTF.

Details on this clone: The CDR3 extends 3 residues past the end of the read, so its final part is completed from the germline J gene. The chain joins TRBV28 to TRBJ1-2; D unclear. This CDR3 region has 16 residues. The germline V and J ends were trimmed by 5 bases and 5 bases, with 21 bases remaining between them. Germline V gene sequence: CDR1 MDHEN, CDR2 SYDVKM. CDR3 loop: CASSRSGNLLAYGYTF. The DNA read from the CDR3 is TGTGCCAGCAGTCGATCGGGAAACCTACTAGCTTATGGC.

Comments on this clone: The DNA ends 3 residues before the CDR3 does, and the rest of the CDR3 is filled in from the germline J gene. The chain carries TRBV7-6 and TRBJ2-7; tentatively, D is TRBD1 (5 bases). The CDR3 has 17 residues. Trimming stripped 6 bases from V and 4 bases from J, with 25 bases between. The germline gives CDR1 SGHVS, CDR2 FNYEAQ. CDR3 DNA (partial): TGTGCCAGCAGTCCGTTCCCTCTGACAGCGAATCCATACGAG. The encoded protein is CASSPFPLTANPYE. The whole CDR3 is CASSPFPLTANPYEQYF.

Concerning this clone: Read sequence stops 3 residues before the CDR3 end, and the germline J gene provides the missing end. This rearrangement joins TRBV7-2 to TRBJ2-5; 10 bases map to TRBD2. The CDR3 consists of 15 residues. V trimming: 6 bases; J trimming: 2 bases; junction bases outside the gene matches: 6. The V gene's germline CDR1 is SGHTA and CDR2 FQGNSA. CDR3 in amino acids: CASRSSSGRQETQYF. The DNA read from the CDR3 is TGTGCCAGCAGGTCCTCTAGCGGGAGACAAGAGACC.

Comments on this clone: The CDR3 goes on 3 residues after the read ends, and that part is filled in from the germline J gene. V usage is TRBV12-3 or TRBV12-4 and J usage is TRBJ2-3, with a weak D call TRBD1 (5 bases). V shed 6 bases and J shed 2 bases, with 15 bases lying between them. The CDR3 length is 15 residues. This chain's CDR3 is CASRSQGAITDTQYF. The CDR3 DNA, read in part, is TGTGCCAGCAGATCTCAGGGTGCGATCACAGATACG.

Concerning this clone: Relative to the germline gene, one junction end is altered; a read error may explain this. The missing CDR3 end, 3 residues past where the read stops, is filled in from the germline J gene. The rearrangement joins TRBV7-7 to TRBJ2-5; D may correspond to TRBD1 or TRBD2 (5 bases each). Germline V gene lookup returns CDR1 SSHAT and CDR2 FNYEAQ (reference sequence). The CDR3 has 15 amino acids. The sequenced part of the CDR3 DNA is TGTGCTAGCAGCTTAGGGGCGGGTGAACAAGAGACC. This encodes CASSLGAGEQET. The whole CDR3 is CASSLGAGEQETQYF.

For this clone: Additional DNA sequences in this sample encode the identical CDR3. The CDR3 protein is CSVASTRLAGTDTQYF. CDR3 DNA (partial): TGCAGCGTTGCTTCGACAAGACTAGCGGGGACAGATACG. This chain joins TRBV29-1 and TRBJ2-3; 11 nucleotides agree with TRBD2. The read ends 3 residues shy of where the CDR3 ends; the end is completed using the germline J gene. Germline loops: CDR1 SQVTM, CDR2 ANQGSEA. The CDR3 is 16 residues long. V trimming: 4 bases; J trimming: 3 bases; junction bases outside the gene matches: 9.

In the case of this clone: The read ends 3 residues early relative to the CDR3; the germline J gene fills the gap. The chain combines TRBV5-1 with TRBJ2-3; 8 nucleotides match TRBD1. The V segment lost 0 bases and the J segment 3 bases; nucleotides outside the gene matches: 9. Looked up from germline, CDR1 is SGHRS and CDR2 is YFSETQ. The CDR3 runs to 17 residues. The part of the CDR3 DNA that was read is TGCGCCAGCAGCTTGGGGGCAGGGGGCTTATGGACAGATACG. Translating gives CASSLGAGGLWTDT. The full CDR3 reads CASSLGAGGLWTDTQYF.

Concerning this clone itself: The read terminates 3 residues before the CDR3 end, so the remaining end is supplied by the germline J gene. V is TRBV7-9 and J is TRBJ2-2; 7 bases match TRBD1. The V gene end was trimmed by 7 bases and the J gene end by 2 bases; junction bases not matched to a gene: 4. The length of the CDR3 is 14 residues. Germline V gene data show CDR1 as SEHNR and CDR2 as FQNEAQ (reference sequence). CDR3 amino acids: CASTRDSNTGELFF. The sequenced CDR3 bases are TGTGCCAGCACACGGGACAGTAACACCGGGGAG.

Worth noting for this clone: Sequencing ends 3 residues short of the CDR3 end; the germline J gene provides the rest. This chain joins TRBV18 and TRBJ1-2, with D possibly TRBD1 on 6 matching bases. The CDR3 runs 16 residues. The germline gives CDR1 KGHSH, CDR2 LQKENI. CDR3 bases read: TGTGCCAGCTCACCTTACAGGGTACGGAACAAAAACATC. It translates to CASSPYRVRNKNI. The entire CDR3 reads CASSPYRVRNKNIYTF.

The covered CDR3 bases are TGTGCCTGGAGTCCCGGGGGAGGGCTCGAG. This translates into CAWSPGGGLE. The whole CDR3 sequence is CAWSPGGGLEQYF. The V and J genes are TRBV30 and TRBJ2-7; 7 nucleotides align to TRBD2. With the read ending 3 residues before the CDR3 end, the germline J gene is used to fill in that end. V lost 2 bases, J lost 6 bases, and 7 bases stayed unmatched. Germline CDR1 reads GTSNPN; CDR2 reads SVGIG (reference sequence). The CDR3 has 13 residues.

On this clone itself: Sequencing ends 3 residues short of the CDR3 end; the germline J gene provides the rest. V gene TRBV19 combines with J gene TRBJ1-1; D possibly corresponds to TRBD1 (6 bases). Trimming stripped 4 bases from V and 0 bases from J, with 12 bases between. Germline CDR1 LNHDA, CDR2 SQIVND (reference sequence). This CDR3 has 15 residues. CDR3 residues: CASSTNGQMNTEAFF. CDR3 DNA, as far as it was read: TGTGCCAGTAGTACGAATGGACAGATGAACACTGAA.

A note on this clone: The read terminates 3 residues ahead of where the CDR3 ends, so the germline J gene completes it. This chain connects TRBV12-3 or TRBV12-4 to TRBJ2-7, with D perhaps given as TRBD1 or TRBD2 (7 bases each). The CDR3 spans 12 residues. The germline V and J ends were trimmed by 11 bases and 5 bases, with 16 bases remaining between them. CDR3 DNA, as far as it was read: TGTGCCTCAGGGAGGGGGCGGAACGAG. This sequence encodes CASGRGRNE. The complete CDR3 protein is CASGRGRNEQYF.

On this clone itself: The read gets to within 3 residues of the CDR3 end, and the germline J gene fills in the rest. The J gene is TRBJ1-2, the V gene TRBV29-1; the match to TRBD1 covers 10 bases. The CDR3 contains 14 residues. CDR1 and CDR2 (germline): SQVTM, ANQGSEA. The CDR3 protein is CSVERDRGTDTYTF. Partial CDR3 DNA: TGCAGCGTTGAAAGGGACAGGGGAACAGATACG. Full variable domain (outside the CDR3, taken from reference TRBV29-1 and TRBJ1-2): SAVISQKPSRDICQRGTSLTIQCQVDSQVTMMFWYRQQPGQSLTLIATANQGSEATYESGFVIDKFPISRPNLTFSTLTVSNMSPEDSSIYLCSVERDRGTDTYTFGSGTRLTVV.